These T cell receptor beta chains were read from a single sample in a study of CD8 T cells in ankylosing spondylitis. Via MiXCR, TCRdb re-called the 5' RACE reads, giving one row per CDR3 protein. The repertoire holds approximately 150,000 distinct CDR3 sequences, with roughly 34% as singletons. Sequencing was done on a sample of synovial fluid, either unsorted or a sorted T cell fraction (not recorded which). These receptor sequences come from a male donor with ankylosing spondylitis. Each CDR3 is given with its conserved first and last residue. D genes are given only for firm matches. Part of the rows lack a size; the others show once, few, many or a class for expanded clones.

j_call d_call clone_size cdr3_length v_call cdr3_nt cdr3_aa
TRBJ2-5 - - 14 TRBV11-3 TGTGCCAGCAGCGCACAGGGAATAGGAGAGACCCAGTACTTC CASSAQGIGETQYF
TRBJ2-3 - few 13 TRBV20-1 TGCAGTGCTGACGTCCGGGGGACAGATACGCAGTATTTT CSADVRGTDTQYF
TRBJ1-6 TRBD1 - 15 TRBV9 TGTGCCAGCAGCACCCGGACAGGGGATAATTCACCCCTCCACTTT CASSTRTGDNSPLHF
TRBJ2-3 TRBD2 - 24 TRBV20-1 TGCAGTGCTAGAGTCAACGGACTAGCGGGAGCCTCCGGGTCCCTGAGGGCTAGCACAGATACGCAGTATTTT CSARVNGLAGASGSLRASTDTQYF
TRBJ2-7 - - 14 TRBV29-1 TGCAGCGTTGAAGATCGGACTAATGGCTACGAGCAGTACTTC CSVEDRTNGYEQYF
TRBJ2-3 - - 14 TRBV12-3/TRBV12-4 TGTGCCAGCAGTTTAGGTGCCGGGGGGCATACGCAGTATTTT CASSLGAGGHTQYF
TRBJ2-5 TRBD2 - 16 TRBV5-4 TGTGCCAGCAGCTTAGGACTAGCGGGACTCAAAGAGACCCAGTACTTC CASSLGLAGLKETQYF
TRBJ1-4 TRBD1 few 13 TRBV19 TGTGCCAGCGGGGACAGGGTGGGGGAAAAACTGTTTTTT CASGDRVGEKLFF
TRBJ2-1 TRBD1 - 16 TRBV28 TGTGCCAGCAGCCTAATACTGGGACAGCCCTACAATGAGCAGTTCTTC CASSLILGQPYNEQFF
TRBJ2-7 - - 16 TRBV2 TGTGCCAGCAGTGTCGATATCGCGAAGGTTACTTACGAGCAGTACTTC CASSVDIAKVTYEQYF
TRBJ2-1 TRBD2 many 15 TRBV20-1 TGCAGTGCACACGGGGTCGGGGGGACGTACAATGAGCAGTTCTTC CSAHGVGGTYNEQFF
TRBJ2-7 TRBD1 - 17 TRBV27 TGTGCCAGCAGTCCTGGGACAGGGGGCGCAAAGTACTACGAGCAGTACTTC CASSPGTGGAKYYEQYF
TRBJ2-3 - - 13 TRBV5-1 TGCGCCAGCAGCTTGGACGCCACAGATACGCAGTATTTT CASSLDATDTQYF
TRBJ2-7 - - 15 TRBV7-9 TGTGCCAGCAGCGTGAACACCGGTGCGACCTACGAGCAGTACTTC CASSVNTGATYEQYF
TRBJ2-5 TRBD1 - 15 TRBV11-2 TGTGCCAGCAGCTTCTGGACAGGGGTGGGGGAGACCCAGTACTTC CASSFWTGVGETQYF
TRBJ1-1 TRBD1 - 16 TRBV5-4 TGTGCCAGCAGCTCCAACTACAGGGGCGCGGACACTGAAGCTTTCTTT CASSSNYRGADTEAFF
TRBJ2-3 TRBD1 - 15 TRBV6-5 TGTGCCAGCAGTTTACAGGGGGCCGACACAGATACGCAGTATTTT CASSLQGADTDTQYF
TRBJ2-3 - many 13 TRBV2 TGTGCCAGCAGTGAGATAGGCACAGATACGCAGTATTTT CASSEIGTDTQYF